What follows is one TCR beta chain and its context. This clonotype was seen at least ten times. Its target antigen remains unknown. Base qualities were left out, and no much larger clone turns up one base away. The CDR3 goes from the cysteine to the phenylalanine over 14 residues. Only the CDR3 part of the read is kept: 42 bases, read in frame from the first base. The germline V gene yields SGHRS for CDR1 and YFSETQ for CDR2. Trimming removed 1 base from V and 8 bases from J, leaving 12 bases between the germline ends. Library creation used RT-PCR. Sequencing relied on a NextSeq 550. The raw public reads went through TCRdb reprocessing: fastp at Q25, MiXCR clone calling, in-frame beta chains kept. Rows are unified per CDR3 protein, each entry keeping the most common DNA and genes. Counted in this sample were about 18,000 distinct CDR3 sequences; about 5% of them appeared once. Approximately 40% of the sample is held by the ten biggest clonotypes.

These data originate in a study of patients and donors after allogeneic stem cell transplantation (dated by TCRdb to the early 2020s). The sequenced sample consisted of blood, either unsorted or a sorted T cell fraction (not recorded which). This receptor was taken from a human donor who was either an allogeneic HSCT recipient or a stem cell or donor lymphocyte infusion donor (not recorded which). It is not recorded whose cells these are; they may come from a transplant donor. The chain links TRBV5-1 with TRBJ1-4; the D gene assignment is ambiguous. The DNA is TGCGCCAGCAGCTTGATGCCGTCTGGAGAAAAACTGTTTTTT. It is translated as CASSLMPSGEKLFF.